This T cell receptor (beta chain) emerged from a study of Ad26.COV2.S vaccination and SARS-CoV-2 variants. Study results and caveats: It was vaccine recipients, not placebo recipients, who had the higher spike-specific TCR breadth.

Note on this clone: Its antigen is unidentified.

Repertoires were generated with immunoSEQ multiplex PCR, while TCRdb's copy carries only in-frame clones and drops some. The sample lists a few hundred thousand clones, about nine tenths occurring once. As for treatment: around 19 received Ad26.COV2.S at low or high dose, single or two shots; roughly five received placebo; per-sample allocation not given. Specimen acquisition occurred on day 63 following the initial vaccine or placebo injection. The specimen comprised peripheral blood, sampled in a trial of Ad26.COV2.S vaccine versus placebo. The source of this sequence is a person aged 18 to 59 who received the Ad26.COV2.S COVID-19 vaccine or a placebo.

CDR3 nucleotides: TGTGCCAGTAGTACCTTGCCCGGGACTCTAGCGGGAGGCGATGAGCAGTTCTTC. Protein sequence: CASSTLPGTLAGGDEQFF. The chain couples TRBV19 to TRBJ2-1; 11 positions agree with TRBD2. V was clipped by 4 bases and J by 8 bases; unmatched bases: 16. Per the germline V gene, CDR1 is LNHDA and CDR2 is SQIVND (reference sequence). CDR3 length: 18 residues.